The clone carrying this T cell receptor beta chain was observed at least ten times. Its specificity is unknown. These data belong to a study of neurological immune-mediated disorders. Synthesis of cDNA used 5'RACE (with 10-nucleotide random UMIs). TCRdb redid the calling of the 5' RACE reads with MiXCR, one entry per CDR3 protein. The table lists about 49,000 distinct CDR3 sequences, 13% of them singletons, with 4.5% in the top ten. Overall study results and limits: HTLV-1-associated myelopathy had the most TCR clonal expansion, whereas multiple sclerosis had the least (lower than in healthy controls).

The ends lost 4 bases at V and 6 bases at J; junction bases unmatched: 6. This CDR3 region has 14 residues. CDR1 and CDR2 (germline): SGHRS, YFSETQ. Time point here: longitudinal time-point 2. From 2 million PBMCs stored at -80 C, the unsorted libraries were generated. What was sequenced was PBMCs. V gene TRBV5-1 combines with J gene TRBJ1-4; 7 bases fit TRBD1. The receptor's source is a male donor with HTLV-1-associated myelopathy (HAM/TSP). CDR3 sequence reads: CASSPRDRYEKLFF. For the CDR3, the DNA is TGCGCCAGCAGCCCCCGGGACAGATATGAAAAACTGTTTTTT. The complete variable domain, with remaining parts taken from reference TRBV5-1 and TRBJ1-4, reads KAGVTQTPRYLIKTRGQQVTLSCSPISGHRSVSWYQQTPGQGLQFLFEYFSETQRNKGNFPGRFSGRQFSNSRSEMNVSTLELGDSALYLCASSPRDRYEKLFFGSGTQLSVL.